This entry lists 27 T cell receptor beta chains sequenced from one sample in a study of T-cell reconstitution after alpha-beta-depleted transplantation in children. Library preparation (for TCRbeta) was performed with unique molecular identifiers. TCRdb re-called the PCR reads through MiXCR, storing one row per CDR3 protein. The sample shows about 500,000 distinct CDR3 sequences, less than 35% of them seen only once. Specimen: PBMCs from the stem cell graft donor, collected from the stem cell graft. The receptors stem from a human donor who donated a stem cell graft to a child with aplastic anemia.

The genes are TRBV9 and TRBJ1-1; D possibly corresponds to TRBD1 (5 bases). V was clipped by 2 bases and J by 1 base, with 15 bases between them. The CDR3 is 16 amino acids. Germline CDR1 reads SGDLS; CDR2 reads YYNGEE. CDR3 sequence: CASSVSHYQGNTEAFF. For the CDR3, the DNA is TGTGCCAGCAGCGTTTCTCATTACCAGGGGAACACTGAAGCTTTCTTT.

The chain has TRBV29-1 and TRBJ1-2; D is possibly TRBD1 (6 bases). CDR1 is SQVTM and CDR2 is ANQGSEA in the germline V gene. The CDR3 runs to 14 residues. V lost 1 base to trimming and J lost 4 bases, with 13 bases between them. The CDR3 region is CSVEVPGGLYGYTF. The CDR3 coding sequence is TGCAGCGTTGAAGTCCCCGGGGGCCTCTATGGCTACACCTTC.

The sample holds a few counts of this clonotype. V gene TRBV5-1 combines with J gene TRBJ2-7; a possible D gene is TRBD1 (5 bases). The CDR3 extends over 15 amino acids. With 2 bases removed from V and 2 bases from J, the gap between germline ends came to 14 bases. The germline V gene has CDR1 SGHRS and CDR2 YFSETQ. CDR3 region: CASSLYGDSAYEQYF. The CDR3 region has the DNA TGCGCCAGCAGCTTATATGGAGACAGTGCCTACGAGCAGTACTTC.

This clonotype was observed a few times. V is TRBV12-3 or TRBV12-4 and J is TRBJ2-1, with TRBD2 matching over 10 bases. The V and J ends lost 6 bases and 5 bases, in that order; junction bases with no gene match: 7. The CDR3 loop spans 15 amino acids. The CDR3 loop is CASSRGLAPHNEQFF. The CDR3, as DNA: TGTGCCAGCAGCCGGGGACTAGCGCCGCACAATGAGCAGTTCTTC.

The chain employs TRBV6-1 and TRBJ1-6; possibly TRBD1 for D (5 bases). Germline V gene data show CDR1 as MNHNS and CDR2 as SASEGT. This CDR3 is 14 amino acids long. V was shortened by 9 bases and J by 5 bases, with 14 bases between the two germline ends. CDR3 sequence: CASWDRRNNSPLHF. Written as DNA, the CDR3 is TGTGCCAGTTGGGACCGCCGAAATAATTCACCCCTCCACTTT.

Only a few counts were recorded for this clonotype. The rearrangement joins TRBV3-1 to TRBJ2-1, with TRBD2 matching over 14 bases. The junction had 8 bases not matched to a gene; V was cut back by 10 bases and J by 9 bases. CDR3 length: 14 amino acids. CDR1 and CDR2 from the germline V gene are LGHDT and YNNKEL (reference sequence). The CDR3 here is CATAGTSGSSEQFF. DNA of the CDR3: TGTGCCACCGCAGGGACTAGCGGGAGTAGTGAGCAGTTCTTC.

This clonotype was seen a handful of times. V and J are TRBV20-1 and TRBJ1-1; D perhaps matches TRBD1 (5 bases). V lost 3 bases, J lost 4 bases, and 12 bases lay in between. This CDR3 region has 13 residues. Germline V CDR1 and CDR2: DFQATT, SNEGSKA (reference sequence). The CDR3 nucleotides are TGCAGTGCTAGGTCGGTGGGGGGCACTGAAGCTTTCTTT. Amino acids: CSARSVGGTEAFF.

This sequence joins TRBV20-1 and TRBJ2-3; 8 positions agree with TRBD2. V dropped 6 bases and J dropped 4; count of bases not matched to a gene: 9. The germline V gene has CDR1 DFQATT and CDR2 SNEGSKA (reference sequence). There are 14 residues in the CDR3. In DNA form, the CDR3 reads TGCAGTGCGGGACCGGGAGGGTCAGCAGATACGCAGTATTTT. It codes for CSAGPGGSADTQYF.

This sequence joins TRBV19 and TRBJ2-1; a possible D gene is TRBD2 (6 bases). V was shortened by 7 bases and J by 10 bases, with 20 bases between the two germline ends. CDR1 LNHDA and CDR2 SQIVND come from the germline V gene (reference sequence). The CDR3 covers 14 residues. The chain's CDR3 is CASTRVAEPREQFF. CDR3 DNA sequence: TGTGCCAGTACGCGAGTAGCGGAGCCCCGAGAGCAGTTCTTC.

This clonotype has more than one count but fewer than ten. V usage is TRBV5-6 and J usage is TRBJ2-1, with 9 positions matching TRBD2. Germline trimming cut 5 bases from V and 4 bases from J; bases unmatched to any gene: 10. The length of the CDR3 is 16 residues. From germline, CDR1 is SGHDT and CDR2 YYEEEE. In DNA form, the CDR3 reads TGTGCCAGCAGGGGTGCGAGCGGGAGGTCATACAATGAGCAGTTCTTC. It specifies CASRGASGRSYNEQFF. The full variable domain, its missing parts supplied by reference TRBV5-6 and TRBJ2-1, is DAGVTQSPTHLIKTRGQQVTLRCSPKSGHDTVSWYQQALGQGPQFIFQYYEEEERQRGNFPDRFSGHQFPNYSSELNVNALLLGDSALYLCASRGASGRSYNEQFFGPGTRLTVL.

This chain connects TRBV5-6 to TRBJ1-2; D gene ambiguous. V was pared by 0 bases and J by 7 bases, with 10 bases between. Germline CDR1 reads SGHDT; CDR2 reads YYEEEE. The CDR3 is 13 residues long. The CDR3 is CASSLAFGVGYTF. DNA for the CDR3: TGTGCCAGCAGCTTGGCCTTTGGTGTTGGCTACACCTTC. Variable domain in full (rest from reference TRBV5-6 and TRBJ1-2): DAGVTQSPTHLIKTRGQQVTLRCSPKSGHDTVSWYQQALGQGPQFIFQYYEEEERQRGNFPDRFSGHQFPNYSSELNVNALLLGDSALYLCASSLAFGVGYTFGSGTRLTVV.

This clonotype was observed a handful of times. The chain links TRBV7-2 to TRBJ1-1; D unresolved. Deletions cut 1 base from V and 6 bases from J, with 9 bases between. The CDR3 is made up of 13 amino acids. Germline V gene sequence: CDR1 SGHTA, CDR2 FQGNSA. The CDR3 is CASSLVAAAEAFF. CDR3 nucleotides: TGTGCCAGCAGCTTAGTGGCCGCAGCTGAAGCTTTCTTT.

This clonotype has more than one count but fewer than ten. The rearrangement links TRBV20-1 to TRBJ2-3, with TRBD2 identical over 11 bases. The CDR3 loop spans 14 amino acids. Germline lookup yields CDR1 DFQATT and CDR2 SNEGSKA (reference sequence). V trimming: 6 bases; J trimming: 3 bases; junction bases outside the gene matches: 5. The CDR3 sequence is CSARLAGMTDTQYF. CDR3 sequence (DNA): TGCAGTGCCCGACTAGCGGGAATGACAGATACGCAGTATTTT.

This clonotype was seen a handful of times. The chain is built from TRBV30 and TRBJ1-5; 8 nucleotides agree with TRBD1. Per the germline V gene, CDR1 is GTSNPN and CDR2 is SVGIG (reference sequence). J lost 0 bases, V lost 2 bases, and 6 bases had no gene match. The CDR3 consists of 16 residues. As DNA, the CDR3 is TGTGCCTGGAGTAAGTCAGGGGGCTTTAGCAATCAGCCCCAGCATTTT. This codes for CAWSKSGGFSNQPQHF.

This clonotype was counted only a few times. This chain connects TRBV14 to TRBJ2-7, with D possibly matching TRBD1 (6 bases). The CDR3 is 15 residues long. V was shortened by 3 bases and J by 2 bases, with 14 bases between the two germline ends. Germline CDR1 SGHDN, CDR2 FVKESK. CDR3 residues: CASSHLTGPTYEQYF. The CDR3 nucleotides read TGTGCCAGCAGCCATCTGACAGGACCAACCTACGAGCAGTACTTC.

This clonotype came up a few times. The chain is built from TRBV29-1 and TRBJ1-1; the D gene is possibly TRBD1 (6 bases). V was shortened by 4 bases and J by 4 bases, with 13 bases between the two germline ends. The CDR3 is 13 amino acids. CDR1 SQVTM and CDR2 ANQGSEA come from the germline V gene. The CDR3 bases are TGCAGCGTTGCCCCTCAGGGGAGCACTGAAGCTTTCTTT. Protein sequence: CSVAPQGSTEAFF.

The chain carries TRBV20-1 and TRBJ1-5; perhaps TRBD1 as D (6 bases). The V end was cut by 5 bases, the J end by 7 bases, with 12 bases between. Looked up from germline, CDR1 is DFQATT and CDR2 is SNEGSKA (reference sequence). The CDR3 runs 12 residues. This CDR3 reads CSAGRTEQPQHF. CDR3 in DNA: TGCAGTGCTGGACGGACAGAGCAGCCCCAGCATTTT.

Only a few counts were recorded for this clonotype. The chain combines TRBV7-2 with TRBJ2-1, with D possibly matching TRBD1 (5 bases). The CDR3 covers 17 residues. Germline CDR1 and CDR2: SGHTA and FQGNSA. Trimming left V 1 base short and J 3 bases short, with 16 bases between. CDR3 in DNA: TGTGCCAGCAGCTTAGTAGGGTCAGGGCAAGTCTACAATGAGCAGTTCTTC. Amino acid sequence: CASSLVGSGQVYNEQFF.

V usage is TRBV19 and J usage is TRBJ2-1; possible D gene TRBD2, 6 bases. The CDR3 consists of 20 residues. V lost 0 bases and J 4 bases, leaving 25 bases between the germline ends. Germline-derived CDR1 and CDR2 are LNHDA and SQIVND (reference sequence). In DNA, the CDR3 is TGTGCCAGTAGTATAGAGGGGATAGGGCCGCTTGGCGGGATATACAATGAGCAGTTCTTC. The encoded protein is CASSIEGIGPLGGIYNEQFF.

In this sample, this clonotype turned up a few times. The CDR3 DNA follows: TGTGCCAGCAGCTCCCAGAACCGGGACTTTGCGGGTGAGCAGTTCTTC. Translated: CASSSQNRDFAGEQFF. This sequence joins TRBV7-2 and TRBJ2-1, with D possibly being TRBD2 (6 bases). The CDR3 length is 16 residues. Germline CDR1 is SGHTA and CDR2 is FQGNSA. V was clipped by 4 bases and J by 9 bases, with 22 bases between them.

The chain is built from TRBV6-1 and TRBJ2-2; 7 bases map to TRBD2. The CDR3 runs to 16 residues. Germline CDR1 and CDR2: MNHNS and SASEGT. V lost 5 bases, J lost 6 bases, and 12 bases stayed unmatched. CDR3 DNA: TGTGCCAGCAGTCCCCGGCGGGGGAGTCGGGCCGGGGAGCTGTTTTTT. Its translation: CASSPRRGSRAGELFF.

This clonotype was counted a few times. The rearrangement links TRBV5-6 to TRBJ2-1; TRBD1 aligns across 11 bases. After removal of 4 bases from V and 2 bases from J, the junction contained 2 bases not matched to a gene. This CDR3 has 15 residues. Looked up from germline, CDR1 is SGHDT and CDR2 is YYEEEE. Here the CDR3 DNA reads TGTGCCAGCAGCCTGGACAGGGGGCCCTACAATGAGCAGTTCTTC. Translation: CASSLDRGPYNEQFF.

V and J are TRBV5-1 and TRBJ1-4; D not certain. The germline V and J ends were trimmed by 5 bases and 8 bases, with 16 bases remaining between them. Per germline, CDR1 SGHRS and CDR2 YFSETQ. The CDR3 has 14 amino acids. The CDR3 DNA is TGCGCCAGCAGGGACGGCAGTCGGGAGGAAAAACTGTTTTTT. It yields the protein CASRDGSREEKLFF.

This clonotype was recorded a few times. The chain joins TRBV4-3 to TRBJ2-6, with D possibly matching TRBD1 (5 bases). The CDR3 is made up of 19 amino acids. Germline V gene sequence: CDR1 LGHNA, CDR2 YSLEER. Trimming took off 1 base at V and 0 bases at J, with 16 bases between the two ends. The CDR3 DNA reads TGCGCCAGCAGCCAAGTTAGGGGCGCGACTGGCTCTGGGGCCAACGTCCTGACTTTC. This codes for CASSQVRGATGSGANVLTF.

The V and J genes are TRBV5-5 and TRBJ2-7; either TRBD1 or TRBD2 may supply D (6 bases each). In germline, CDR1 is SGHKS, CDR2 YYEKEE (reference sequence). The CDR3 runs 17 residues. V was cut by 0 bases and J by 5 bases, with 21 bases left in between. For the CDR3, the DNA is TGTGCCAGCAGCTTGGTGGTCCGGGCCTCCGGGGGCGACGAGCAGTACTTC. It translates to CASSLVVRASGGDEQYF.

J is TRBJ2-7 and V is TRBV6-2 or TRBV6-3, with D possibly TRBD2 on 5 matching bases. V was shortened by 7 bases and J by 6 bases, with 19 bases between the two germline ends. CDR3 size: 14 residues. Per the germline V gene, CDR1 is MNHEY and CDR2 is SVGEGT. CDR3 in amino acids: CASNLGQVRGEQYF. CDR3 in DNA: TGTGCCAGCAACCTAGGCCAGGTTCGGGGCGAGCAGTACTTC.

The chain employs TRBV10-3 and TRBJ2-7, with D unresolved. This CDR3 has 14 residues. Per germline, CDR1 ENHRY and CDR2 SYGVKD. Between the trimmed V and J ends, which lost 0 bases and 8 bases, there was a span of 14 bases. The CDR3 here is CAISESTVSAQQYF. The CDR3 DNA is TGTGCCATCAGTGAGTCGACGGTTTCGGCCCAGCAGTACTTC.